The 5 T cell receptor beta chains below come from one sample, sequenced in a study of shared clonotypes between healthy human individuals. Only in-frame clones appear in the TCRdb table, and some are missing; sequencing was by immunoSEQ multiplex PCR. The sample consists of around 700,000 clones, under 95% of them appearing once. Positively selected for CCR7, the CD45RO-negative cells used as naive CD8 cells excluded terminally differentiated effector memory CD45RA+ cells. The sample was naive CD8+ T cells sorted from blood. Source of these receptors: a man in his thirties or forties in good health.

The rearrangement joins TRBV19 to TRBJ2-6; 7 bases fit TRBD1. CDR3 length: 16 amino acids. Looked up from germline, CDR1 is LNHDA and CDR2 is SQIVND (reference sequence). Unmatched junction bases numbered 7, after V lost 8 bases and J lost 0 bases. CDR3 nucleotide sequence: TGTGCCAGTGGGGACAGTTGGATCTCTGGGGCCAACGTCCTGACTTTC. As protein: CASGDSWISGANVLTF.

The rearrangement joins TRBV19 to TRBJ1-5; 10 bases are a match to TRBD1. This CDR3 is built from 15 residues. After removal of 3 bases from V and 5 bases from J, the junction contained 4 bases not matched to a gene. Germline V gives CDR1 LNHDA, CDR2 SQIVND (reference sequence). The CDR3 region is CASSMTGGLDQPQHF. As DNA, the CDR3 is TGTGCCAGTAGTATGACAGGGGGCTTGGATCAGCCCCAGCATTTT.

This clone was detected only once. CDR3 residues: CASSLGLDAGVQGQFF. As DNA, the CDR3 is TGTGCCAGCAGCTTAGGGCTCGACGCGGGAGTACAGGGGCAGTTCTTC. This chain links TRBV7-3 with TRBJ2-1; D is possibly TRBD2 (7 bases). Per the germline V gene, CDR1 is SGHTA and CDR2 is FQGTGA. The CDR3 runs 16 residues. V was clipped by 2 bases and J by 12 bases, with 23 bases between them.

The genes are TRBV7-6 and TRBJ1-2, with D perhaps matching TRBD1 (6 bases). CDR1 is SGHVS, CDR2 FNYEAQ, per germline. Trimming removed 0 bases at V and 3 bases at J, with 17 bases between. CDR3 size: 17 residues. DNA for the CDR3: TGTGCCAGCAGCTTAGCGGCCCGGGCAGGGGCACACTATGGCTACACCTTC. Protein: CASSLAARAGAHYGYTF.

J is TRBJ2-5 and V is TRBV5-4; TRBD2 agrees at 9 bases. CDR3 length: 15 residues. From germline, CDR1 is SGHNT and CDR2 YYREEE (reference sequence). With 1 base clipped from V and 5 bases from J, the junction kept 6 bases outside the gene matches. CDR3 region: CASSLLVAGAETQYF. In DNA form, the CDR3 reads TGTGCCAGCAGCTTGCTGGTAGCGGGAGCGGAGACCCAGTACTTC.